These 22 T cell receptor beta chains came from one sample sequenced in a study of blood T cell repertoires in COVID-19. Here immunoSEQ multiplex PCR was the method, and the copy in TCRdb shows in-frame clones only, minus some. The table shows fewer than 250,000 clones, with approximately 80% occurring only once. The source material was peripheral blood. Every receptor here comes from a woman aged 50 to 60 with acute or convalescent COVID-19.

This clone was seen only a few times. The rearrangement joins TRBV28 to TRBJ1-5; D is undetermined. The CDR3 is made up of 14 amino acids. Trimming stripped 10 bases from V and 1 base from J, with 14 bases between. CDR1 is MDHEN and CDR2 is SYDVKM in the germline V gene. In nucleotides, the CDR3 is TGTGCCATACGCGGCAGCCGAAGCAATCAGCCCCAGCATTTT. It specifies CAIRGSRSNQPQHF.

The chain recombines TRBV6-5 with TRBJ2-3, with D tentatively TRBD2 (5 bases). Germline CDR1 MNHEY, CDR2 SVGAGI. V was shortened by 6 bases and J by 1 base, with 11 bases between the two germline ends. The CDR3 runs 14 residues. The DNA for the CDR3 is TGTGCCAGCAGGGAGCGGACGCGCACAGATACGCAGTATTTT. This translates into CASRERTRTDTQYF.

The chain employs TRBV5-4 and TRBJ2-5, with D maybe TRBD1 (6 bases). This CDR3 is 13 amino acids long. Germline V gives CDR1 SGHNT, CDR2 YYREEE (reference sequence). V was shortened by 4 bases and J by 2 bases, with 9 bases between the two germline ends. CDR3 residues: CASSRDRQETQYF. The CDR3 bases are TGTGCCAGCAGCAGAGACAGGCAAGAGACCCAGTACTTC.

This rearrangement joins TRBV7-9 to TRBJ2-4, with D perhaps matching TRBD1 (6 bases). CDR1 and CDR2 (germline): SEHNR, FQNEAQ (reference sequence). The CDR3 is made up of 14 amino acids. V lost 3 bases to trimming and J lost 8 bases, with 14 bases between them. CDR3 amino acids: CASSLRGSGDIQYF. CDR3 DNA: TGTGCCAGCAGCTTGAGGGGGTCCGGTGACATTCAGTACTTC.

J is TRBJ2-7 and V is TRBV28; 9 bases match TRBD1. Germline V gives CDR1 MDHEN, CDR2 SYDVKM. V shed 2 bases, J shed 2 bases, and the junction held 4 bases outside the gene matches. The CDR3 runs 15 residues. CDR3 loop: CASSLLGTGTYEQYF. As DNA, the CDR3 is TGTGCCAGCAGTTTACTTGGGACAGGGACCTACGAGCAGTACTTC.

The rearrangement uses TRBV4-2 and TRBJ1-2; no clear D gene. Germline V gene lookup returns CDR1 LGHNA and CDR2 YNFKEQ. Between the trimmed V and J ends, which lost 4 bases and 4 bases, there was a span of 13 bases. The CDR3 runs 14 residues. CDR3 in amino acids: CASSPRGESYGYTF. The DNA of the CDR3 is TGTGCCAGCAGCCCGCGGGGAGAGAGCTATGGCTACACCTTC.

CDR3 nucleotide sequence: TGTGCCAGCAGCAAAGCGTCGGGGGGTGGGGCAGATACGCAGTATTTT. This translates into CASSKASGGGADTQYF. This chain links TRBV21-1 with TRBJ2-3; the table's D gene call, TRBD2, was not cross checked with the DNA. TRBV21-1 has pseudogene status. The CDR3 is made up of 16 amino acids.

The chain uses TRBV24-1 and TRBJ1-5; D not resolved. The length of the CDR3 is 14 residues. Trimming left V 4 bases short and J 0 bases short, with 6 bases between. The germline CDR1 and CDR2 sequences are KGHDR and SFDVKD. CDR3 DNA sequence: TGTGCCACCAGTGACCAGTATAGCAATCAGCCCCAGCATTTT. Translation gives CATSDQYSNQPQHF.

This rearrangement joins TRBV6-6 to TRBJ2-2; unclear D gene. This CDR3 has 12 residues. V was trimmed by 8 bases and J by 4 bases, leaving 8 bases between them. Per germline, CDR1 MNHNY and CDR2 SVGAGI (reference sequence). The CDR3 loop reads CASVVSTGELFF. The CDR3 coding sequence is TGTGCCAGCGTCGTCTCCACCGGGGAGCTGTTTTTT.

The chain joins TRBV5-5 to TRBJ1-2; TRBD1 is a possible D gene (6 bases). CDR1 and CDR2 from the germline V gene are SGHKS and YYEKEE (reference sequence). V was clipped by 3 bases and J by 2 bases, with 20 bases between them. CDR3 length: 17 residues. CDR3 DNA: TGTGCCAGCAGCTCGTTTCTTACAGGGCCACGCAACTATGGCTACACCTTC. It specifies CASSSFLTGPRNYGYTF.

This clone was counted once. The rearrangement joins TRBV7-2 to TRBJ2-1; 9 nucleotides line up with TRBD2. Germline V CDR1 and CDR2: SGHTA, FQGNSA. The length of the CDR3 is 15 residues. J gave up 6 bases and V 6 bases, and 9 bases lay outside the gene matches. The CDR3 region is CASRRLAAGGNEQFF. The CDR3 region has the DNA TGTGCCAGCAGAAGGCTGGCAGCGGGGGGCAATGAGCAGTTCTTC.

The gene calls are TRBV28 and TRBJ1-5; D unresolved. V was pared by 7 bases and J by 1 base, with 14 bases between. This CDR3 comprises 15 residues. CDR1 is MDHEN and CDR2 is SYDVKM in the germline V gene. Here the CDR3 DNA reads TGTGCCAGCACCCGGATCCGGGTAAGCAATCAGCCCCAGCATTTT. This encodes CASTRIRVSNQPQHF.

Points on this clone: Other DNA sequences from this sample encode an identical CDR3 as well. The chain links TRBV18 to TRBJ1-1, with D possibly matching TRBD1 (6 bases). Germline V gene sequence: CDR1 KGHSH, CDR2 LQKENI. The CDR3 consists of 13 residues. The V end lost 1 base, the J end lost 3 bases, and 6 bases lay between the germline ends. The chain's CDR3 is CASSPQGDTEAFF. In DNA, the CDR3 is TGTGCCAGCTCACCACAGGGGGACACTGAAGCTTTCTTT.

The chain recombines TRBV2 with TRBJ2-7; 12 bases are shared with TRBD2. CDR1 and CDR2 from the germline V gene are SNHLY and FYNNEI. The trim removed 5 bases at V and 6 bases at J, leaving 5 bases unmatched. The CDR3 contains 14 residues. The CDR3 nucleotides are TGTGCCAGCAGTCTAGCGGGGGGGCAGGTCGAGCAGTACTTC. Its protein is CASSLAGGQVEQYF.

DNA of the CDR3: TGTGCCAGCAGCCGGGGACTAGCGTTACCAGATACGCAGTATTTT. Amino acids: CASSRGLALPDTQYF. The chain combines TRBV27 with TRBJ2-3; 10 bases are a match to TRBD2. Germline assignment: CDR1 MNHEY and CDR2 SMNVEV (reference sequence). The CDR3 is 15 amino acids. Germline trimming cut 6 bases from V and 4 bases from J; bases unmatched to any gene: 7.

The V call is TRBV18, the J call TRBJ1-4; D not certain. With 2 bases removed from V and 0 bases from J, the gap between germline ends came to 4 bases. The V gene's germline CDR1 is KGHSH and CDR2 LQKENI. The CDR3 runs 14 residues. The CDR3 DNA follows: TGTGCCAGCTCACCAGGAGCAACTAATGAAAAACTGTTTTTT. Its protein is CASSPGATNEKLFF.

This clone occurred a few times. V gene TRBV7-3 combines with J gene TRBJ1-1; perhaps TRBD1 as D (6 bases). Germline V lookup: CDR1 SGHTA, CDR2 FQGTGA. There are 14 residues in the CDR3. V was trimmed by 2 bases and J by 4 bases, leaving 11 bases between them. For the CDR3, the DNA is TGTGCCAGCAGCTTATCGGGCAGGGGCACTGAAGCTTTCTTT. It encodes CASSLSGRGTEAFF.

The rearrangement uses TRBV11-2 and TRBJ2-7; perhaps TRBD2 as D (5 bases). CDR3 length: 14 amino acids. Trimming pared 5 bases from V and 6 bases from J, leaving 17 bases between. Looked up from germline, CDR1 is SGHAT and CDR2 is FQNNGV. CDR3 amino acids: CASSLPLEVGEQYF. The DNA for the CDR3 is TGTGCCAGCAGCCTTCCCCTGGAGGTGGGCGAGCAGTACTTC.

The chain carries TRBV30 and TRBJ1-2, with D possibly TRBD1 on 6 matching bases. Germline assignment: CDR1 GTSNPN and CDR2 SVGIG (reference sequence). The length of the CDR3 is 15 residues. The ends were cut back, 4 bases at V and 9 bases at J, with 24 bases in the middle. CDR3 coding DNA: TGTGCCTGGAAGGTTGTCACAGGGTATTTGCGTAGCTACACCTTC. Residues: CAWKVVTGYLRSYTF.

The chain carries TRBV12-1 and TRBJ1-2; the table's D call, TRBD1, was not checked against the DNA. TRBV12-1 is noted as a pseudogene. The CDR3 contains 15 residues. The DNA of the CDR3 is TGTGCCAGCAGCTTGCTGGTTAACAGGCGATGCGGCTACACCTTC. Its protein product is CASSLLVNRRCGYTF.

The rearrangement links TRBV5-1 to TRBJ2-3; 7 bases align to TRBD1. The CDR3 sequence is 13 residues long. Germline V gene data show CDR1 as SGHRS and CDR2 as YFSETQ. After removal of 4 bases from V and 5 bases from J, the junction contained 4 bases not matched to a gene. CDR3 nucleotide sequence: TGCGCCAGCAGCACCCGGGACAGAGATACGCAGTATTTT. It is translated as CASSTRDRDTQYF.

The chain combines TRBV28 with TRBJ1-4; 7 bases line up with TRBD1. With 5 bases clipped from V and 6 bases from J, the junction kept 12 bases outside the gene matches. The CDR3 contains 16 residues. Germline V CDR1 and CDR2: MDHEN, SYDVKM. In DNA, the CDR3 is TGTGCCAGCAGTACTACCCTGACAGGGTGGGATGAAAAACTGTTTTTT. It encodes CASSTTLTGWDEKLFF.